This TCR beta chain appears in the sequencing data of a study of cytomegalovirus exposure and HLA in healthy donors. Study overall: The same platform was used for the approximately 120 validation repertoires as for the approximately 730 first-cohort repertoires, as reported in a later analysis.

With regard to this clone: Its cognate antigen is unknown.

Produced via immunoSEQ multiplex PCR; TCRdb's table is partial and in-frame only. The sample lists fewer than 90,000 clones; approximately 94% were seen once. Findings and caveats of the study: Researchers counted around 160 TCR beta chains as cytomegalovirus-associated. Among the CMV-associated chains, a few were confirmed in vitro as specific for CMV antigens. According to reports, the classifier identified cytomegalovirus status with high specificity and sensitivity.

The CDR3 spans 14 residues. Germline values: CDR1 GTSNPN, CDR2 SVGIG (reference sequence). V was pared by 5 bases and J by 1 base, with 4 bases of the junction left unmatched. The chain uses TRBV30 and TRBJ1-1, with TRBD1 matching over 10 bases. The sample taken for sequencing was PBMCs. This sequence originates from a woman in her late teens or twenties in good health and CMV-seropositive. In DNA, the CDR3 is TGTGCCTGGGCTGACAGGGGGCGGAACACTGAAGCTTTCTTT. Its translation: CAWADRGRNTEAFF.